This T cell receptor beta chain was retrieved from a study of OX40 agonist ivuxolimab in advanced cancers. On the study more broadly: Ivuxolimab is an agonistic anti-OX40 (CD134) antibody, and patients were treated with it.

The V end was cut by 3 bases, the J end by 5 bases, with 11 bases between. Germline-derived CDR1 and CDR2 are MDHEN and SYDVKM. The CDR3 has 14 residues. TCRdb keeps only in-frame clones here, not all; method: immunoSEQ multiplex PCR. The sample has approximately 90,000 clones; around 90% are singletons. Sequenced here: CD4+ or CD8+ T cells sorted from blood, sampled in a trial of the OX40 agonist ivuxolimab. The receptor was derived from an adult with an advanced solid tumor such as melanoma, head and neck, liver or kidney cancer. The chain has TRBV28 and TRBJ1-5, with D unresolved. The chain's CDR3 is CASSFMEGHQPQHF. The CDR3 nucleotides read TGTGCCAGCAGTTTCATGGAAGGACATCAGCCCCAGCATTTT.